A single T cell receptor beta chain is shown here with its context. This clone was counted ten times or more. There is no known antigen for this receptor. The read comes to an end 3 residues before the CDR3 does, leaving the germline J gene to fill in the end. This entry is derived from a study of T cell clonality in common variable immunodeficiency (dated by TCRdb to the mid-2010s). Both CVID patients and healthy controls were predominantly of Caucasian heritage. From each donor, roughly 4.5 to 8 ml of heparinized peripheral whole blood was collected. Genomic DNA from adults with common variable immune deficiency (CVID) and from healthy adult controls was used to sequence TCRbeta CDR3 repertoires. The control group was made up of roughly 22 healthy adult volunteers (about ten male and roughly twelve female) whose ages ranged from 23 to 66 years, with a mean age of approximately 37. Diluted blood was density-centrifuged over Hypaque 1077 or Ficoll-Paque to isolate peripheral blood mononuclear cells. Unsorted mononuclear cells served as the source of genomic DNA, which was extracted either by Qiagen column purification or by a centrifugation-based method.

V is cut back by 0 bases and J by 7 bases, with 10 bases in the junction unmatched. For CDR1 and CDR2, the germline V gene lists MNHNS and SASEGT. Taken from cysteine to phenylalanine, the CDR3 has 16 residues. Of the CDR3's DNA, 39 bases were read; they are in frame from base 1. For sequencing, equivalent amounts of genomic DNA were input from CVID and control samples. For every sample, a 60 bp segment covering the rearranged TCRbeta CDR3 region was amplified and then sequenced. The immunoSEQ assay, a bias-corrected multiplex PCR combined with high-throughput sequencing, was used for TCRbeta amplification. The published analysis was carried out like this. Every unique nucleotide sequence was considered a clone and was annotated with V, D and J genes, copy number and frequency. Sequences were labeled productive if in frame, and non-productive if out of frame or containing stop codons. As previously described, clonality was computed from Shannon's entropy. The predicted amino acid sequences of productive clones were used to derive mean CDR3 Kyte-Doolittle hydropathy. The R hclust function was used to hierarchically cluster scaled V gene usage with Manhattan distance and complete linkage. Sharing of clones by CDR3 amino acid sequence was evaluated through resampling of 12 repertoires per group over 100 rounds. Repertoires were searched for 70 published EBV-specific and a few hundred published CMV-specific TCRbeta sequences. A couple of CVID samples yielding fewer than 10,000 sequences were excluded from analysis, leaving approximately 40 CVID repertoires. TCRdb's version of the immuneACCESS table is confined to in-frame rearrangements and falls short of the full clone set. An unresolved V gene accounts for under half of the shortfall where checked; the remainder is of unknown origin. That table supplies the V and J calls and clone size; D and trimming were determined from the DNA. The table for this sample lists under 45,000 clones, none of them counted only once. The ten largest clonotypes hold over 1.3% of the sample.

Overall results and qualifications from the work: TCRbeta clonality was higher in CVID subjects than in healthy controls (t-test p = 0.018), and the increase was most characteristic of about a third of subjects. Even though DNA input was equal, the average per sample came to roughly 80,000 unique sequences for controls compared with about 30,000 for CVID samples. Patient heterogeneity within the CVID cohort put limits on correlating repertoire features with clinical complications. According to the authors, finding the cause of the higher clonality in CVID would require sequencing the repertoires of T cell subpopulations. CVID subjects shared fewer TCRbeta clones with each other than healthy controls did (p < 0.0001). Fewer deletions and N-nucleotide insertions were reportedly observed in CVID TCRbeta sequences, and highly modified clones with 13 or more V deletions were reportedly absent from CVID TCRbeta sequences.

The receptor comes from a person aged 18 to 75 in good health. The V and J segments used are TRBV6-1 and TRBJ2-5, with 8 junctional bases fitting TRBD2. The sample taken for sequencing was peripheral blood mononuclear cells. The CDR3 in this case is CASSEARGRTKGTQYF. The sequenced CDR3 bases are TGTGCCAGCAGTGAAGCTCGCGGGAGGACGAAAGGGACC.